The sequence of this T cell receptor (beta chain) was determined in a study of T cell repertoires in MIS-A myocarditis (dated by TCRdb to between 2022 and 2023). A remark on this clone: The antigen it recognizes is unknown. No base-level quality is on record; no much larger clone is a single base apart.

The QIAamp DNA FFPE kit was used to extract genomic DNA from formalin-fixed paraffin-embedded autopsy tissue. Cut back by 8 bases and 7 bases, the V and J ends lie 20 bases apart. From the cysteine through the phenylalanine, the CDR3 covers 15 amino acids. The sequence is cut down to CDR3 DNA, 45 bases in frame from base 1. CDR1 and CDR2, per the germline V gene, are SNHLY and FYNNEI. TCRbeta CDR3 regions were amplified by the immunoSEQ bias-controlled multiplex PCR and were subjected to high-throughput sequencing. The original methods were these. CDR3 sequences were collapsed and filtered with the immunoSEQ vendor pipeline, and the abundance and frequency of each unique TCRbeta CDR3 were thereby quantified. Dominant CDR3 amino acid sequences were clustered with SARS-CoV-2-specific ImmuneCODE TCRbeta sequences by CD-HIT at a 90% global sequence identity threshold. Clones with frequencies of 0.1 to 1 were classed as hyperexpanded, and 0.01 to 0.1 as large. MiXCR was used to confirm CDR3 amino acid sequences and V and J gene assignments of dominant clones. The R stringdist package was used to calculate Levenshtein distances between the patient clonotypes and the ImmuneCODE hits. The source is immuneACCESS, and TCRdb retained only in-frame sequences with V and J called. Part of the clones is not carried over; for the studies checked, unresolved V genes explain less than half of this, and the remainder is unexplained. The V and J calls and clone size come from that table; D and trimming were worked out from the DNA. This sample lists around 12,000 clones; roughly 80% were detected once. The top ten clonotypes cover roughly 28% of the sample.

This chain is built from TRBV2 and TRBJ2-2, with the D gene tentatively TRBD1 or TRBD2, based on 5 matching bases in each. Material for sequencing was right ventricle heart tissue obtained at autopsy. According to the study, the label for this sample's cell subset or site signals: cardiac tissue sample (left or right ventricle, interventricular septum, or pericardium). This receptor was identified in a young man with fulminant myocarditis from multisystem inflammatory syndrome in adults (MIS-A) after COVID-19. This receptor has the CDR3 CASRRDRVGVGELFF. The DNA is TGTGCCAGCCGTCGGGACCGGGTCGGTGTCGGGGAGCTGTTTTTT. Supplemented by the reference TRBV2 and TRBJ2-2 proteins around the CDR3, the complete variable domain is EPEVTQTPSHQVTQMGQEVILRCVPISNHLYFYWYRQILGQKVEFLVSFYNNEISEKSEIFDDQFSVERPDGSNFTLKIRSTKLEDSAMYFCASRRDRVGVGELFFGEGSRLTVL.